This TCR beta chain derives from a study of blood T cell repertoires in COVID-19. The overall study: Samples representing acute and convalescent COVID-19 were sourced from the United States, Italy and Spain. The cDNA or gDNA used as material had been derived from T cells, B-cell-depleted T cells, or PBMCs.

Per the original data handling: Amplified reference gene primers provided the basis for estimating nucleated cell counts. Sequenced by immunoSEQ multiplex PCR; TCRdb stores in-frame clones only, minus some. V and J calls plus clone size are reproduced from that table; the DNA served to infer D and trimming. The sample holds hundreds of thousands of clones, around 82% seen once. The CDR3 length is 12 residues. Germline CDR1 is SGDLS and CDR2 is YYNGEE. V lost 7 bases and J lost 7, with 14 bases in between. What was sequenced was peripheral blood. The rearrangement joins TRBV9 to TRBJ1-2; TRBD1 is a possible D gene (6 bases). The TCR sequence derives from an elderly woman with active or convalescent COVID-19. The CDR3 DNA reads TGTGCCAGCTTAGGGGGGGAAGGTGGCTACACCTTC. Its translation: CASLGGEGGYTF.